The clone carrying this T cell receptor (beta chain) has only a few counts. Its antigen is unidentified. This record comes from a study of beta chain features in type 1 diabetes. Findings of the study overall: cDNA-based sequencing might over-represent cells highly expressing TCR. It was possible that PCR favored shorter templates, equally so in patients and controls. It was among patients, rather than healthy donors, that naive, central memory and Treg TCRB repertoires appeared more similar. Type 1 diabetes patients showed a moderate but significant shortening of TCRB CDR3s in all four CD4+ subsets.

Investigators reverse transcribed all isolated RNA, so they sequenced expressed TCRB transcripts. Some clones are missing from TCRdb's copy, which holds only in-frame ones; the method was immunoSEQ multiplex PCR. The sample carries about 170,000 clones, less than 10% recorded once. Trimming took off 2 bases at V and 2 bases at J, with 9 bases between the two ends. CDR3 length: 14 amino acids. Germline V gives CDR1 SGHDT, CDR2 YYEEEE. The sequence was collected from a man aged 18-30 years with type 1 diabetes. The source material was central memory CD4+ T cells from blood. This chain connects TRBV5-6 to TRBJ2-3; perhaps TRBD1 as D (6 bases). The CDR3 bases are TGTGCCAGCAGCTTAGGGACACTCACAGATACGCAGTATTTT. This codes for CASSLGTLTDTQYF.